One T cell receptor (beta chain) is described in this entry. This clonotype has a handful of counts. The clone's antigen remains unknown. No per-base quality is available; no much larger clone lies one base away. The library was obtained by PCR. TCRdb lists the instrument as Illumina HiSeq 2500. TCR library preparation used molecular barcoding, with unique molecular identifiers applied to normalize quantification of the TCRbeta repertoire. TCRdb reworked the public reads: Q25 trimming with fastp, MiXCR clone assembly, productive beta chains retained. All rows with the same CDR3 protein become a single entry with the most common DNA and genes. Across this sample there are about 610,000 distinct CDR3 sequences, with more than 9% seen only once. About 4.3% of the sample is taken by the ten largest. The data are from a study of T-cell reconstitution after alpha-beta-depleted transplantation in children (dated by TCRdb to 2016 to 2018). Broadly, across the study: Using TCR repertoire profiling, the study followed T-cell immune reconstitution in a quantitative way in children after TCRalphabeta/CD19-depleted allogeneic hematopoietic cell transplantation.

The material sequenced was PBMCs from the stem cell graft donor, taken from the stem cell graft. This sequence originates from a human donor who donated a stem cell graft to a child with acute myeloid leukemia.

Read as DNA, the sequence is TGTGCCAGCAGGAAGCTAGCGGATCCCTACAATGAGCAGTTCTTC. Its coded protein is CASRKLADPYNEQFF. The chain links TRBV6-2 or TRBV6-3 with TRBJ2-1, with TRBD2 identical over 7 junction bases. V trim: 6 bases; J trim: 2 bases; unmatched bases: 7. Including cysteine and phenylalanine, the CDR3 has 15 amino acids. CDR3 DNA only is kept here, 45 bases in frame from base 1. CDR1 MNHEY and CDR2 SVGEGT are derived from the germline V gene.